This section outlines one TCR beta chain sequence together with its context. Its antigen is as yet unknown. The sample comes from a study of cytomegalovirus exposure and HLA in healthy donors. PCR primers comprised 60 Vbeta and 13 Jbeta primers. Measured with immunoSEQ multiplex PCR; TCRdb has only the in-frame clones, and not every one. The table records around 140,000 clones, approximately 87% of them present only once. Study conclusions and caveats: Among TCR beta chains, those listed as cytomegalovirus-associated numbered some 160. Later analysis placed DRB1 highest and HLA-C lowest in TCR association rates, which differed by HLA locus.

Sequencing input: PBMCs. The TCR comes from a man aged 35 to 55 in good health and CMV-seronegative.

Written as DNA, the CDR3 is TGCGCCAGCAGCTTGGAGGACAGCACCTCTGGAAACACCATATATTTT. Amino acids: CASSLEDSTSGNTIYF. This chain uses TRBV5-1 with TRBJ1-3; D is perhaps TRBD1 (6 bases). This CDR3 spans 16 amino acids. The germline V gene has CDR1 SGHRS and CDR2 YFSETQ. V shed 0 bases and J shed 0 bases, with 10 bases lying between them.